The entry below describes one TCR beta chain. Germline V CDR1 and CDR2: KGHSH, LQKENI. Unmatched junction bases numbered 10, after V lost 3 bases and J lost 3 bases. This CDR3 spans 16 amino acids. Sequencing was performed with immunoSEQ multiplex PCR; in TCRdb, only in-frame clones are kept and a portion is missing. This repertoire shows 44,000 or so clones, about 89% found once; its top ten account for approximately 3.5%. The data originate from a study of neoadjuvant nivolumab and ipilimumab in lung cancer. The genes are TRBV18 and TRBJ2-7, with TRBD1 identical over 8 bases. This TCR was recovered from an adult with non-small cell lung cancer. Some clones in this sample may be carry-over from other donors' samples. The source was blood, collected before neoadjuvant nivolumab, alone or with ipilimumab. CDR3 DNA: TGTGCCAGCTCACCGGGTGGACAGGGCCCATTCTACGAGCAGTACTTC. This encodes CASSPGGQGPFYEQYF.